This record concerns one T cell receptor (beta chain) sequence. Its antigen is still unknown. The data belong to a study of cytomegalovirus exposure and HLA in healthy donors. The PCR used 60 Vbeta and 13 Jbeta primers. Libraries were prepared by immunoSEQ multiplex PCR; TCRdb keeps only in-frame clonotypes and omits some of them. The sample lists about 89,000 clones, around 77% occurring once. The CDR3 totals 16 residues. Trimming at V came to 3 bases and at J to 0 bases, leaving 4 bases not matched to a gene. Germline V gene sequence: CDR1 PRHDT, CDR2 FYEKMQ (reference sequence). Whole-study findings and limits: What TCR beta sequences reportedly achieved was accurate prediction of HLA-A and HLA-B alleles in most subjects.

This receptor was identified in a man aged 25 to 40 in good health and CMV-seronegative. This sequence joins TRBV13 and TRBJ2-4; 8 bases fit TRBD2. The sequencing sample was made of PBMCs. The DNA of the CDR3 is TGTGCCAGCAGCTTTCGGACTAGCCTAGCCAAAAACATTCAGTACTTC. Translated, it gives CASSFRTSLAKNIQYF.